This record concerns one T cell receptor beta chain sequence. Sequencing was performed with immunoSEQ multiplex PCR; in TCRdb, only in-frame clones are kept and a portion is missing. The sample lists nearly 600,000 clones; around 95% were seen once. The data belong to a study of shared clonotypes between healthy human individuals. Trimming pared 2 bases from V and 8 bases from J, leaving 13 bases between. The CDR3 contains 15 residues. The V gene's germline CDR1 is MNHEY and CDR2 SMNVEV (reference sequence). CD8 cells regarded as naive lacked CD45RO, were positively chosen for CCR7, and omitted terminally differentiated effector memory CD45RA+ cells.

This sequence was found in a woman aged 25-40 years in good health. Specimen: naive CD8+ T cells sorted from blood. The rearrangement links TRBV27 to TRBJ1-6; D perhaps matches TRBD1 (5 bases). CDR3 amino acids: CASSLEGTIDSPLHF. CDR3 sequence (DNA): TGTGCCAGCAGTTTAGAGGGGACGATCGATTCACCCCTCCACTTT.